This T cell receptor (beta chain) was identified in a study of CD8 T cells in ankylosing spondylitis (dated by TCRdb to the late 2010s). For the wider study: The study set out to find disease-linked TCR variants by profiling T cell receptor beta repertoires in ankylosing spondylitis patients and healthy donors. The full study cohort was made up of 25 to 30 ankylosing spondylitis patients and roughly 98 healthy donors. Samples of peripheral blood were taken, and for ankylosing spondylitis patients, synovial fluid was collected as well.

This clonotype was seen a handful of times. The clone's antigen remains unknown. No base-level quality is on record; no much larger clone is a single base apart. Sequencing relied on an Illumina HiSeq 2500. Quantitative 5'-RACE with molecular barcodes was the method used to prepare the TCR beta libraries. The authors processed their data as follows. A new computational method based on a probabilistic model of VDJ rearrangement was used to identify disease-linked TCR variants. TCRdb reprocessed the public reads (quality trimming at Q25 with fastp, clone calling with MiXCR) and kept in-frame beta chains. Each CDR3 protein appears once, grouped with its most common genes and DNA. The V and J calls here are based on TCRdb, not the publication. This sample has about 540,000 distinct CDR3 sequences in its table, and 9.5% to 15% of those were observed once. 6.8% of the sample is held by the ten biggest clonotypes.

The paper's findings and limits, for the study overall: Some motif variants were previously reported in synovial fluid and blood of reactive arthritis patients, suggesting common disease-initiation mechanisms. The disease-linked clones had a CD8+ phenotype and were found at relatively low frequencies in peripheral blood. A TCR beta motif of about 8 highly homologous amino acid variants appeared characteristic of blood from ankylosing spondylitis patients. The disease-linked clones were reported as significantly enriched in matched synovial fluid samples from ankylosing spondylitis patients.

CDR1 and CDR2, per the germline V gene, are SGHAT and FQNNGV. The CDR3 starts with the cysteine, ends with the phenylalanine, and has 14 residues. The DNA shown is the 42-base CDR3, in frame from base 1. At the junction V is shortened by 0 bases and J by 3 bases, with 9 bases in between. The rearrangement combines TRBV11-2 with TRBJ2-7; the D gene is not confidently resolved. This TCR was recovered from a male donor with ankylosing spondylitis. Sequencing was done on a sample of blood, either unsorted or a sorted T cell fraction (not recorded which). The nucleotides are TGTGCCAGCAGCTTAGAGGGCGGATTCTACGAGCAGTACTTC. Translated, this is CASSLEGGFYEQYF.